The 21 T cell receptor beta chains below come from one sample, sequenced in a study of T cells and Merkel cell carcinoma outcomes. Only in-frame clones appear in the TCRdb table, and some are missing; sequencing was by immunoSEQ multiplex PCR. The sample shows roughly 6,000 clones, around 77% of them seen only once. Sequencing input: tumor tissue from Merkel cell carcinoma. The receptors here all came from a human donor with Merkel cell carcinoma.

This clone was recorded a few times. The CDR3 reads CASSQVGTGADTEAFF. CDR3 in DNA: TGTGCCAGCAGCCAAGTAGGGACGGGAGCCGACACTGAAGCTTTCTTT. The V call is TRBV7-9, the J call TRBJ1-1, with a possible D match to TRBD1 (5 bases). This CDR3 is built from 16 residues. V was trimmed by 5 bases and J by 3 bases, leaving 19 bases between them. In germline, CDR1 is SEHNR, CDR2 FQNEAQ (reference sequence).

The chain carries TRBV18 and TRBJ1-3; D is uncertain. The germline V gene has CDR1 KGHSH and CDR2 LQKENI. V was shortened by 2 bases and J by 0 bases, with 8 bases between the two germline ends. CDR3 length equals 15 residues. The CDR3 loop reads CASSPSGISGNTIYF. In DNA, the CDR3 is TGTGCCAGCTCACCATCTGGTATCTCTGGAAACACCATATATTTT.

This chain uses TRBV6-1 with TRBJ2-2; D may be TRBD2 (6 bases). V lost 9 bases and J 7 bases, leaving 12 bases between the germline ends. Germline assignment: CDR1 MNHNS and CDR2 SASEGT. The CDR3 sequence is 12 residues long. CDR3 region: CASREFGGELFF. CDR3 DNA: TGTGCCAGTCGGGAGTTCGGCGGGGAGCTGTTTTTT.

V usage is TRBV10-3 and J usage is TRBJ1-2; possibly TRBD1 for D (5 bases). The germline gives CDR1 ENHRY, CDR2 SYGVKD. This CDR3 comprises 15 residues. Trimming took off 2 bases at V and 5 bases at J, with 15 bases between the two ends. The CDR3 coding sequence is TGTGCCATCAGTGAGATCAGGAGACAGACTTATGGCTACACCTTC. This translates into CAISEIRRQTYGYTF.

This clone was counted once. This chain links TRBV6-5 with TRBJ1-1; D is undetermined. This CDR3 has 12 amino acids. The V gene lost 8 bases and the J gene lost 5 bases, with 12 bases spanning the gap. CDR1 MNHEY and CDR2 SVGAGI come from the germline V gene. The DNA of the CDR3 is TGTGCCAGCCAGAGCTTCGGGACTGAAGCTTTCTTT. Protein product: CASQSFGTEAFF.

The J gene is TRBJ2-7, the V gene TRBV7-5; the table's D call TRBD2 went unverified against the DNA. TRBV7-5 is a pseudogene. The CDR3 has 15 residues. The CDR3 protein is CVRSLGGRENYEQYF. The CDR3, as DNA: TGTGTCAGAAGCTTAGGAGGACGGGAAAACTACGAGCAGTACTTC.

V gene TRBV5-1 combines with J gene TRBJ2-2; possibly TRBD1 for D (6 bases). Germline assignment: CDR1 SGHRS and CDR2 YFSETQ. The CDR3 consists of 14 residues. V was clipped by 2 bases and J by 2 bases, with 7 bases between them. The CDR3 nucleotides read TGCGCCAGCAGCTTACAGGGCAACACCGGGGAGCTGTTTTTT. Amino acids: CASSLQGNTGELFF.

The gene calls are TRBV27 and TRBJ2-7; 8 bases line up with TRBD2. The CDR3 is 14 residues long. Germline loops: CDR1 MNHEY, CDR2 SMNVEV (reference sequence). The J segment lost 3 bases and the V segment lost 7 bases, leaving 8 bases of the junction unmatched. The CDR3 protein is CASTARGEGYEQYF. In nucleotides, the CDR3 is TGTGCCAGCACCGCGCGGGGGGAGGGCTACGAGCAGTACTTC.

This rearrangement joins TRBV4-2 to TRBJ2-3; 11 bases match TRBD2. The CDR3 totals 21 residues. V lost 0 bases and J lost 0; bases outside the gene matches: 14. Germline CDR1 is LGHNA and CDR2 is YNFKEQ. Here the CDR3 DNA reads TGTGCCAGCAGCCAAGATTACTCCACTAGCGGGAGACTTTCTAGCACAGATACGCAGTATTTT. This translates into CASSQDYSTSGRLSSTDTQYF.

The V and J genes are TRBV21-1 and TRBJ2-7; the table's D call of TRBD1 was not tested on the DNA. TRBV21-1 is labeled a pseudogene. The CDR3 spans 14 residues. The chain's CDR3 is CASSKGGRRNEQYF. The CDR3 region has the DNA TGTGCCAGCAGCAAAGGTGGGCGTCGTAACGAGCAGTACTTC.

The CDR3 DNA reads TGTGCCAGCAGCTCCCAACAGGGCTACGAGCAGTACTTC. Protein sequence: CASSSQQGYEQYF. The genes are TRBV11-2 and TRBJ2-7, with a possible D match to TRBD1 (6 bases). Germline V lookup: CDR1 SGHAT, CDR2 FQNNGV. V shed 4 bases and J shed 3 bases, with 10 bases lying between them. The CDR3 consists of 13 residues.

This clone was counted a single time. V gene TRBV5-1 combines with J gene TRBJ2-3; 12 bases map to TRBD2. The V gene's germline CDR1 is SGHRS and CDR2 YFSETQ. CDR3 length: 16 residues. V dropped 3 bases and J dropped 0; count of bases not matched to a gene: 2. The CDR3 reads CASSSGTSGSTDTQYF. CDR3 sequence (DNA): TGCGCCAGCAGCTCTGGGACTAGCGGGAGCACAGATACGCAGTATTTT.

As to this clone: The sample contains more than one DNA sequence encoding this CDR3. The chain is built from TRBV10-3 and TRBJ2-5, with 7 bases lining up with TRBD2. CDR1 ENHRY and CDR2 SYGVKD come from the germline V gene. The V and J ends lost 3 bases and 2 bases, in that order; junction bases with no gene match: 6. The length of the CDR3 is 15 residues. This CDR3 is CAISDGAGTQETQYF. The CDR3, as DNA: TGTGCCATCAGTGATGGAGCGGGAACGCAAGAGACCCAGTACTTC.

This sequence joins TRBV6-5 and TRBJ2-2; no reliable D call. Germline-derived CDR1 and CDR2 are MNHEY and SVGAGI. CDR3 size: 14 residues. V was shortened by 5 bases and J by 3 bases, with 10 bases between the two germline ends. CDR3 bases: TGTGCCAGCAGTCGAGCTTGGGACACCGGGGAGCTGTTTTTT. This codes for CASSRAWDTGELFF.

V usage is TRBV7-8 and J usage is TRBJ1-1; D is ambiguous. This CDR3 is built from 15 residues. V was shortened by 3 bases and J by 4 bases, with 15 bases between the two germline ends. CDR1 SGHVS and CDR2 FQNEAQ come from the germline V gene. The CDR3 bases are TGTGCCAGCAGCTTTAGGGCAGATTCGGGCACTGAAGCTTTCTTT. It codes for CASSFRADSGTEAFF.

This clone was found once. The J gene is TRBJ2-5, the V gene TRBV27; 9 bases agree with TRBD1. CDR3 length: 12 residues. After removal of 8 bases from V and 4 bases from J, the junction contained 2 bases not matched to a gene. The germline V gene has CDR1 MNHEY and CDR2 SMNVEV (reference sequence). DNA for the CDR3: TGTGCCAGCCCGACAGGGGGAGAGACCCAGTACTTC. It translates to CASPTGGETQYF.

The chain has TRBV18 and TRBJ2-1, with TRBD2 as a possible D gene (5 bases). Trimming cost V 4 bases and J 0 bases, with 13 bases left between them. Germline V gene lookup returns CDR1 KGHSH and CDR2 LQKENI. This CDR3 contains 16 residues. CDR3 coding DNA: TGTGCCAGCTCACAGCAGCAGACTACCTCCTACAATGAGCAGTTCTTC. The encoded protein is CASSQQQTTSYNEQFF.

The rearrangement joins TRBV5-1 to TRBJ2-1; 11 bases line up with TRBD2. Germline loops: CDR1 SGHRS, CDR2 YFSETQ. This CDR3 contains 17 residues. V trimming: 3 bases; J trimming: 9 bases; junction bases outside the gene matches: 14. The CDR3 is CASSWAAIAGGPGEQFF. DNA of the CDR3: TGCGCCAGCAGCTGGGCAGCAATAGCGGGAGGGCCCGGTGAGCAGTTCTTC.

The chain links TRBV4-2 to TRBJ2-3, with 13 bases identical to TRBD2. Germline assignment: CDR1 LGHNA and CDR2 YNFKEQ. This CDR3 is built from 17 residues. The J segment lost 8 bases and the V segment lost 6 bases, leaving 14 bases of the junction unmatched. CDR3 sequence: CASSPTLLAGGPSTQYF. As DNA, the CDR3 is TGTGCCAGCAGTCCGACCCTACTAGCGGGAGGGCCCTCTACGCAGTATTTT.

The rearrangement joins TRBV5-5 to TRBJ1-4; no clear D. The germline V gene has CDR1 SGHKS and CDR2 YYEKEE (reference sequence). The CDR3 runs 15 residues. V was pared by 0 bases and J by 0 bases, with 6 bases between. This CDR3 reads CASSLVGATNEKLFF. CDR3 nucleotides: TGTGCCAGCAGCTTGGTTGGGGCAACTAATGAAAAACTGTTTTTT.

This clone appeared a few times. The chain uses TRBV10-2 and TRBJ1-2; 8 bases align to TRBD1. The V and J ends lost 2 bases and 2 bases, in that order; junction bases with no gene match: 4. There are 15 residues in the CDR3. In germline, CDR1 is WSHSY, CDR2 SAAADI. CDR3 sequence (DNA): TGCGCCAGCAGTGAGAGGACAGGGACCAACTATGGCTACACCTTC. This codes for CASSERTGTNYGYTF.